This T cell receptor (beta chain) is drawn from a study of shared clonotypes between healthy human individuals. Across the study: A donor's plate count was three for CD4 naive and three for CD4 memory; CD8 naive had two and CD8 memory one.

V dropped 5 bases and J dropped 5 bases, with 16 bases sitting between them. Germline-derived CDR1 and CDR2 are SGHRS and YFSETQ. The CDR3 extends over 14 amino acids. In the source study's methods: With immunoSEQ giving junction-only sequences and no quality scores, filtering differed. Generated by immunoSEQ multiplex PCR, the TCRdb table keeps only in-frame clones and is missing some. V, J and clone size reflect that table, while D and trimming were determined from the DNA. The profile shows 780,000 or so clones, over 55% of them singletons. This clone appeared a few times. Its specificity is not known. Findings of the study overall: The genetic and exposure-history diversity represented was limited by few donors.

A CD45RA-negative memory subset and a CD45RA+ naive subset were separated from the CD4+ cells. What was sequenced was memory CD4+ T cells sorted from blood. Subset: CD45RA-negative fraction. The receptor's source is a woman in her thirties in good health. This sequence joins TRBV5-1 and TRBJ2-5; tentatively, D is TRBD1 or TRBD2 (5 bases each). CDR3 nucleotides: TGCGCCAGCAGTAGGGACGAGGGTTGGGAGACCCAGTACTTC. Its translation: CASSRDEGWETQYF. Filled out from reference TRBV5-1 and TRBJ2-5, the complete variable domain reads KAGVTQTPRYLIKTRGQQVTLSCSPISGHRSVSWYQQTPGQGLQFLFEYFSETQRNKGNFPGRFSGRQFSNSRSEMNVSTLELGDSALYLCASSRDEGWETQYFGPGTRLLVL.